This TCR beta chain was captured by sequencing in a study of response to subunit inactivated influenza vaccine. Study-wide results and limits: That few new T cells are recruited by each seasonal influenza vaccination was the authors' suggestion.

Per germline, CDR1 SGHTS and CDR2 YDEGEE. CDR3 length equals 14 residues. V lost 5 bases to trimming and J lost 10 bases; unmatched junction nucleotides: 12. TCRdb called the RT-PCR reads again in MiXCR, with one record for every CDR3 protein. The sample shows roughly 540,000 distinct CDR3 sequences, roughly 25% of them seen only once. This clonotype was counted between two and nine times. Its cognate antigen is unknown. These records were also assigned to another study, of T cells expressing NK-cell markers. That source notes: Production of TCR beta cDNA relied on 5'RACE template switching with UMIs. Repertoire data for TCR beta were derived from sorted T cells (CD3+CD56+NKG2C+, CD3+CD56+NKG2C- and CD3+CD56-NKG2C+). HCMV serostatus: seven of eight sequenced donors positive, one negative. Researchers report these clonotypes also headed the CD3+CD56-NKG2C+ fraction in several donors.

The TCR sequence derives from a man aged 45 to 65 who received an inactivated influenza vaccine. The genes are TRBV5-8 and TRBJ2-1; TRBD2 matches at 7 bases. The material was CD4+ T cells sorted from PBMCs, obtained roughly 12 days after vaccination. For the CDR3, the DNA is TGTGCCAGCAGGCTTGGAGGGAGGGGAGCCGAGCAGTTCTTC. This gives the protein CASRLGGRGAEQFF.